What follows are 24 T cell receptor beta chains derived from one specimen sequenced in a study of OX40 agonist ivuxolimab in advanced cancers. Sequencing used immunoSEQ multiplex PCR; TCRdb keeps in-frame clones, though not all of them. The sample lists about 75,000 clones; 86% were seen once. This specimen was CD4+ or CD8+ T cells sorted from blood, taken in a trial of the OX40 agonist ivuxolimab. These receptor sequences come from an adult with an advanced solid tumor such as melanoma, head and neck, liver or kidney cancer.

The CDR3 DNA sequence: TGTGCCAGCAGACGCCTACAGGGCCCCTACGAGCAGTACTTC. This encodes CASRRLQGPYEQYF. The V call is TRBV6-1, the J call TRBJ2-7; TRBD1 is a possible D gene (6 bases). The V end lost 6 bases, the J end lost 2 bases, and 14 bases lay between the germline ends. Per the germline V gene, CDR1 is MNHNS and CDR2 is SASEGT. The CDR3 length is 14 residues.

This chain links TRBV11-2 with TRBJ2-1; 7 bases are a match to TRBD2. Germline V gene lookup returns CDR1 SGHAT and CDR2 FQNNGV. The CDR3 has 16 amino acids. V lost 5 bases and J lost 4; bases outside the gene matches: 11. The CDR3 spells CASSPHLAGEYNEQFF. The CDR3 DNA sequence: TGTGCCAGCAGCCCCCACTTGGCGGGGGAGTACAATGAGCAGTTCTTC.

The chain carries TRBV5-1 and TRBJ1-1; the match to TRBD1 covers 9 bases. Germline loops: CDR1 SGHRS, CDR2 YFSETQ. After removal of 4 bases from V and 3 bases from J, the junction contained 10 bases not matched to a gene. The CDR3 runs to 16 residues. This chain's CDR3 is CASSHPGTGHHTEAFF. CDR3 DNA sequence: TGCGCCAGCAGCCACCCAGGGACAGGGCACCACACTGAAGCTTTCTTT.

This sequence joins TRBV9 and TRBJ2-5, with D perhaps TRBD2 (5 bases). Between the trimmed V and J ends, which lost 0 bases and 1 base, there was a span of 10 bases. From germline, CDR1 is SGDLS and CDR2 YYNGEE. The length of the CDR3 is 15 residues. The CDR3 DNA is TGTGCCAGCAGCGTAGTCGGGCTAGCCCAAGAGACCCAGTACTTC. The encoded protein is CASSVVGLAQETQYF.

In this sample, this clone turned up a few times. This chain joins TRBV29-1 and TRBJ2-1, with 15 nucleotides matching TRBD2. Trimming removed 7 bases from V and 1 base from J; junction bases left unmatched: 2. The CDR3 has 15 amino acids. Germline loops: CDR1 SQVTM, CDR2 ANQGSEA. The CDR3 sequence: CSAGLAGGSYNEQFF. DNA of the CDR3: TGCAGCGCCGGACTAGCGGGAGGGTCCTACAATGAGCAGTTCTTC.

This chain joins TRBV6-5 and TRBJ1-1, with 7 bases fitting TRBD1. CDR1 is MNHEY, CDR2 SVGAGI, per germline. The junction had 4 bases not matched to a gene; V was cut back by 2 bases and J by 7 bases. The length of the CDR3 is 13 residues. CDR3 in amino acids: CASSYERQGEAFF. CDR3 DNA sequence: TGTGCCAGCAGTTACGAGAGACAGGGTGAAGCTTTCTTT.

The genes are TRBV4-1 and TRBJ2-3, with a tentative D call TRBD2 (5 bases). Trimming took 2 bases from V and 1 from J, leaving 13 bases between them. Germline lookup yields CDR1 MGHRA and CDR2 YSYEKL. The CDR3 contains 16 residues. CDR3 nucleotide sequence: TGCGCCAGCAGCCAATTCACGCAGCGGCGCACAGATACGCAGTATTTT. Its translation is CASSQFTQRRTDTQYF.

The chain carries TRBV6-1 and TRBJ2-3; D uncertain. CDR3 length: 15 residues. Germline V gene data show CDR1 as MNHNS and CDR2 as SASEGT. With 2 bases removed from V and 2 bases from J, the gap between germline ends came to 11 bases. CDR3 residues: CASSETFLSTDTQYF. CDR3 DNA: TGTGCCAGCAGTGAAACCTTTTTATCCACAGATACGCAGTATTTT.

CDR3 nucleotides: TGTGCCAGCAGCTTAGGAAAAGAGACCCAGTACTTC. Residues: CASSLGKETQYF. The chain employs TRBV7-6 and TRBJ2-5; unclear D gene. V lost 1 base to trimming and J lost 3 bases, with 3 bases between them. Germline loops: CDR1 SGHVS, CDR2 FNYEAQ. There are 12 residues in the CDR3.

The chain joins TRBV7-9 to TRBJ1-2, with D perhaps TRBD1 (6 bases). This CDR3 comprises 13 residues. V dropped 4 bases and J dropped 7 bases, with 13 bases sitting between them. Germline V lookup: CDR1 SEHNR, CDR2 FQNEAQ (reference sequence). In DNA form, the CDR3 reads TGTGCCAGCAGCTCCCAGGGGTTCCGTGGCTACACCTTC. Protein product: CASSSQGFRGYTF.

The J gene is TRBJ1-4, the V gene TRBV6-5; 10 nucleotides line up with TRBD1. V dropped 6 bases and J dropped 6; count of bases not matched to a gene: 4. Germline loops: CDR1 MNHEY, CDR2 SVGAGI. The CDR3 covers 14 residues. CDR3 nucleotides: TGTGCCAGCAGACAGACAGGGGGCGATGAAAAACTGTTTTTT. The encoded protein is CASRQTGGDEKLFF.

This clone occurred a few times. The V call is TRBV6-5, the J call TRBJ2-7; D is ambiguous. The CDR3 loop spans 14 amino acids. V lost 5 bases and J lost 0, with 11 bases in between. Germline V gives CDR1 MNHEY, CDR2 SVGAGI. CDR3 sequence reads: CASSPDGSSYEQYF. CDR3 DNA sequence: TGTGCCAGCAGTCCCGACGGAAGCTCCTACGAGCAGTACTTC.

The rearrangement links TRBV9 to TRBJ2-3; D remains ambiguous. The CDR3 is made up of 14 amino acids. V was cut by 0 bases and J by 3 bases, with 8 bases left in between. Germline CDR1 and CDR2: SGDLS and YYNGEE. The CDR3 region is CASSVALWTDTQYF. CDR3 nucleotides: TGTGCCAGCAGCGTAGCTTTGTGGACAGATACGCAGTATTTT.

CDR3 loop: CASSLRGHQDTQYF. DNA of the CDR3: TGCGCCAGCAGCTTGAGGGGCCACCAAGATACGCAGTATTTT. J is TRBJ2-3 and V is TRBV5-1, with D perhaps matching TRBD1 (5 bases). The germline CDR1 and CDR2 sequences are SGHRS and YFSETQ. V lost 1 base and J 5 bases, leaving 11 bases between the germline ends. The CDR3 is 14 residues long.

This chain connects TRBV5-1 to TRBJ2-7, with D tentatively TRBD1 (6 bases). Trimming removed 4 bases at V and 2 bases at J, with 16 bases between. Germline V gene lookup returns CDR1 SGHRS and CDR2 YFSETQ. CDR3 length equals 15 residues. As DNA, the CDR3 is TGCGCCAGCAGCGGGGGCCTACACGCGGCCTACGAGCAGTACTTC. The encoded protein is CASSGGLHAAYEQYF.

This clone was counted between two and nine times. The V call is TRBV19, the J call TRBJ2-3; no definite D call. V was trimmed by 10 bases and J by 4 bases, leaving 18 bases between them. Germline V CDR1 and CDR2: LNHDA, SQIVND (reference sequence). The CDR3 has 14 amino acids. CDR3 sequence reads: CANSTGAIPDTQYF. CDR3 coding DNA: TGTGCCAACTCAACGGGCGCTATCCCAGATACGCAGTATTTT.

This chain uses TRBV6-1 with TRBJ1-3; no definite D call. The CDR3 has 13 amino acids. With 6 bases removed from V and 5 bases from J, the gap between germline ends came to 11 bases. Germline assignment: CDR1 MNHNS and CDR2 SASEGT. The CDR3: CASRDGSRNTIYF. As DNA, the CDR3 is TGTGCCAGCAGGGATGGATCGAGAAACACCATATATTTT.

This sequence joins TRBV6-5 and TRBJ2-2; D is perhaps TRBD2 (5 bases). V was shortened by 6 bases and J by 4 bases, with 15 bases between the two germline ends. Per germline, CDR1 MNHEY and CDR2 SVGAGI. The CDR3 is 15 amino acids. The CDR3 here is CASRARGRTTGELFF. The CDR3 DNA sequence: TGTGCCAGCAGAGCCCGGGGTAGGACCACCGGGGAGCTGTTTTTT.

The chain links TRBV10-3 to TRBJ2-5, with D possibly being TRBD2 (5 bases). The CDR3 has 14 residues. Germline V gene lookup returns CDR1 ENHRY and CDR2 SYGVKD. Between the trimmed V and J ends, which lost 0 bases and 7 bases, there was a span of 12 bases. The CDR3 region has the DNA TGTGCCATCAGTGAGTCGGGGAGCTTTGGGACCCAGTACTTC. Amino acids: CAISESGSFGTQYF.

The V call is TRBV2, the J call TRBJ2-6; D remains ambiguous. The CDR3 runs 15 residues. V was pared by 7 bases and J by 2 bases, with 12 bases between. CDR1 is SNHLY and CDR2 is FYNNEI in the germline V gene. The DNA for the CDR3 is TGTGCCAGCACCCCTTTGGGCGCTGGGGCCAACGTCCTGACTTTC. Amino acid sequence: CASTPLGAGANVLTF.

In this sample, this clone turned up a few times. The chain joins TRBV28 to TRBJ1-1; the D is unclear. V was trimmed by 6 bases and J by 1 base, leaving 9 bases between them. From germline, CDR1 is MDHEN and CDR2 SYDVKM. CDR3 length equals 13 residues. CDR3 residues: CASSFTGNTEAFF. The CDR3 DNA is TGTGCCAGCAGCTTTACGGGGAACACTGAAGCTTTCTTT.

V gene TRBV2 combines with J gene TRBJ1-5; weak D call: TRBD1 (6 bases). Per germline, CDR1 SNHLY and CDR2 FYNNEI. The V end lost 6 bases, the J end lost 1 base, and 7 bases lay between the germline ends. The CDR3 covers 13 residues. The CDR3 region has the DNA TGTGCCAGCAGCGGACAGAGCAATCAGCCCCAGCATTTT. It is translated as CASSGQSNQPQHF.

V and J are TRBV21-1 and TRBJ1-4; TRBD1 is the table's D call, not checked against the DNA. TRBV21-1 counts as a pseudogene. The length of the CDR3 is 16 residues. The CDR3 region has the DNA TGTGCCAGCAGCAATATCGGAGACAGGGGAACTGAAAAACTGTTTTTT. It yields the protein CASSNIGDRGTEKLFF.

The V call is TRBV19, the J call TRBJ2-1, with D hard to call. The length of the CDR3 is 11 residues. V was cut by 3 bases and J by 10 bases, with 7 bases left in between. Germline V gives CDR1 LNHDA, CDR2 SQIVND (reference sequence). The CDR3 bases are TGTGCCAGTAGTATTGGTGGGGAGCAGTTCTTC. Translating gives CASSIGGEQFF.